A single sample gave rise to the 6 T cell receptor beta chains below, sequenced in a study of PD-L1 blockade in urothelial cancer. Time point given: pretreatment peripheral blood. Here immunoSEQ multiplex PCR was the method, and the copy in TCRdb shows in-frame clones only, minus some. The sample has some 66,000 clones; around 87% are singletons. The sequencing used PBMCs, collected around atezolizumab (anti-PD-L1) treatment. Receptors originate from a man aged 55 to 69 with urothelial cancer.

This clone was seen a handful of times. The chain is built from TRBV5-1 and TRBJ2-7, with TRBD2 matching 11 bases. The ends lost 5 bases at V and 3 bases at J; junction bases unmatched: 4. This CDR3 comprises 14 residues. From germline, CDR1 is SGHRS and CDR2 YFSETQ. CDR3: CASSLAGGIYEQYF. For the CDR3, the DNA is TGCGCCAGCAGTCTAGCGGGGGGAATCTACGAGCAGTACTTC.

The CDR3 nucleotides are TGTGCCAGCAGTTCCCCTACTAGCGGGGGTTACAATGAGCAGTTCTTC. Translated: CASSSPTSGGYNEQFF. The V call is TRBV27, the J call TRBJ2-1, with 11 bases fitting TRBD2. There are 16 residues in the CDR3. CDR1 and CDR2 from the germline V gene are MNHEY and SMNVEV (reference sequence). V was pared by 4 bases and J by 4 bases, with 6 bases of the junction left unmatched.

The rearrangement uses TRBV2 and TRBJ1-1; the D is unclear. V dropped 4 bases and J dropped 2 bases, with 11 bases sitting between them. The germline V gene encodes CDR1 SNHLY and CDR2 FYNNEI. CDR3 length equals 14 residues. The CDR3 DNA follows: TGTGCCAGCAGTGTGGCACACACCAACACTGAAGCTTTCTTT. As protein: CASSVAHTNTEAFF.

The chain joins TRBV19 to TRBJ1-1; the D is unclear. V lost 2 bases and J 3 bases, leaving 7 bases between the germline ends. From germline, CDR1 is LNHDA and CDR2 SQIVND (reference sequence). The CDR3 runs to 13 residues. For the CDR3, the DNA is TGTGCCAGTAGTATACGGGAGTACACTGAAGCTTTCTTT. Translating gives CASSIREYTEAFF.

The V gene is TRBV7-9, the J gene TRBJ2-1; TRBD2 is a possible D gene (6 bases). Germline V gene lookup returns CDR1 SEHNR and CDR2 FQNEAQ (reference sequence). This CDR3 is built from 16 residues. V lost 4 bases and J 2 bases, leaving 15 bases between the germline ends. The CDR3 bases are TGTGCCAGCAGCTCAAGGACGGGGGTTGCCTACAATGAGCAGTTCTTC. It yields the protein CASSSRTGVAYNEQFF.

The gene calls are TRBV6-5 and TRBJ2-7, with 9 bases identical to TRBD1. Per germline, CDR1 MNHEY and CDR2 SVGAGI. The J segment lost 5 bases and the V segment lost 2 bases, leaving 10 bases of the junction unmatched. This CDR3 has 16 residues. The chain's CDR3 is CASSYRFGGQGDEQYF. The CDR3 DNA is TGTGCCAGCAGTTACCGCTTCGGGGGACAGGGAGACGAGCAGTACTTC.